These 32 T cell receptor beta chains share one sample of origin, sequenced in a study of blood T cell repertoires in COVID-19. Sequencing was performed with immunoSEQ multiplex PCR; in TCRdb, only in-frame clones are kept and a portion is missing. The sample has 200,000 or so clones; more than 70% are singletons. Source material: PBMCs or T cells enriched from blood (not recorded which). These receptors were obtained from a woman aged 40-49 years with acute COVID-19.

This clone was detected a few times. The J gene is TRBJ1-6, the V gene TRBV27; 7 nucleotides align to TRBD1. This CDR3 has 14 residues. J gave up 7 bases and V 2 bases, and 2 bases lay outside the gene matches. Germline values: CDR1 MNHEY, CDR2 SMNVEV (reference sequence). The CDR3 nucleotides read TGTGCCAGCAGTTTAGACAGGGAAAATTCACCCCTCCACTTT. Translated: CASSLDRENSPLHF.

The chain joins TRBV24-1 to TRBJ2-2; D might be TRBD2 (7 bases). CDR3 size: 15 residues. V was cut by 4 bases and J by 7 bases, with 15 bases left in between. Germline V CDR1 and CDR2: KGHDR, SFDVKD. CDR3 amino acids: CATSEAGAPRGELFF. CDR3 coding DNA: TGTGCCACCAGTGAGGCGGGGGCCCCTCGCGGGGAGCTGTTTTTT.

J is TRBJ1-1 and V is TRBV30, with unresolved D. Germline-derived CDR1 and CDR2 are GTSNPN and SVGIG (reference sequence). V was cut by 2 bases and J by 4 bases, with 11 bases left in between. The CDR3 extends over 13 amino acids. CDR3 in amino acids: CAWSLEGSTEAFF. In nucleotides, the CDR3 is TGTGCCTGGAGTTTAGAGGGTAGCACTGAAGCTTTCTTT.

In nucleotides, the CDR3 is TGTGCCAGCAGTTTATACACTCCCGGACTAGCGGGAGTGGGTTCAGATACGCAGTATTTT. The encoded protein is CASSLYTPGLAGVGSDTQYF. The rearrangement uses TRBV28 and TRBJ2-3; 13 nucleotides line up with TRBD2. CDR1 is MDHEN, CDR2 SYDVKM, per germline. The CDR3 covers 20 residues. V shed 1 base, J shed 4 bases, and the junction held 14 bases outside the gene matches.

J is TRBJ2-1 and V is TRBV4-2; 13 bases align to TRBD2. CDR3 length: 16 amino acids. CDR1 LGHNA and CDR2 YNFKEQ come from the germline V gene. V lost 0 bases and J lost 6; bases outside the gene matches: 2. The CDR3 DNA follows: TGTGCCAGCAGCCAAGAAAGGACTAGCGGGAGCAATGAGCAGTTCTTC. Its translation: CASSQERTSGSNEQFF.

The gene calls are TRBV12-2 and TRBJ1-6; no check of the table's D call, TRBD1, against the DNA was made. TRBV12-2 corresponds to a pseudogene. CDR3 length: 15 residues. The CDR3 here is CASRSPRGQGMFLHF. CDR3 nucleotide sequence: TGTGCAAGTCGCTCTCCAAGAGGACAGGGTATGTTCCTCCACTTT.

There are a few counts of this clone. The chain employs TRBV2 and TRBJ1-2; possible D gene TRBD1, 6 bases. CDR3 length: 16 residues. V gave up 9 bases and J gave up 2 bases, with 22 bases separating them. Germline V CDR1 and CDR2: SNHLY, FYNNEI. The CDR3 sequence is CARGPGGLFTNYGYTF. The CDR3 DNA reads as TGTGCCAGGGGACCGGGGGGCCTCTTTACGAACTATGGCTACACCTTC.

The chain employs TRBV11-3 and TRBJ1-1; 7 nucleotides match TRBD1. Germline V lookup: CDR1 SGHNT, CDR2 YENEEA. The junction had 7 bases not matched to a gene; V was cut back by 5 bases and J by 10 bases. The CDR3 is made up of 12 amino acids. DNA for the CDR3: TGTGCCAGCAGCCAAGGGGGCCCCAGAGCTTTCTTT. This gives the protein CASSQGGPRAFF.

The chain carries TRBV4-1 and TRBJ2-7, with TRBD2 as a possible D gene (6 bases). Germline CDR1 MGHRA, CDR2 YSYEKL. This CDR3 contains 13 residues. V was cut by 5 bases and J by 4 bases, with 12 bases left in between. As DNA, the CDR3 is TGCGCCAGCAGCTCCAGGAGCGGGTACGAGCAGTACTTC. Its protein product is CASSSRSGYEQYF.

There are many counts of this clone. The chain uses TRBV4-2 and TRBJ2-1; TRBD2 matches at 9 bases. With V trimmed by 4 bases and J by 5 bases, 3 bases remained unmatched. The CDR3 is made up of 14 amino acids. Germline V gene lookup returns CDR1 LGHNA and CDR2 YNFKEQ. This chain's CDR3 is CASSRSSGDNEQFF. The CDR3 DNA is TGTGCCAGCAGCCGATCTAGCGGGGACAATGAGCAGTTCTTC.

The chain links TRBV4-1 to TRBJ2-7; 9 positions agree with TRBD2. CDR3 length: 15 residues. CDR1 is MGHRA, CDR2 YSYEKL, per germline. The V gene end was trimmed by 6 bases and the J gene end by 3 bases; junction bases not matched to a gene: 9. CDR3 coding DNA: TGCGCCAGCAGACGGATCGGCGGGGGGGACTACGAGCAGTACTTC. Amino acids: CASRRIGGGDYEQYF.

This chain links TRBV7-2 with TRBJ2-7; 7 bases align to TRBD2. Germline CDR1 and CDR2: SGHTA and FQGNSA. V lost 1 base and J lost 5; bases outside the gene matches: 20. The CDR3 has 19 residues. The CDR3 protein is CASSLGGILGGSSIDEQYF. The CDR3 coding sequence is TGTGCCAGCAGCTTAGGCGGGATCTTAGGCGGGAGCAGTATCGACGAGCAGTACTTC.

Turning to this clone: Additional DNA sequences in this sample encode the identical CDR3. The CDR3: CASSIRGSEAFF. The CDR3 bases are TGTGCCAGTAGTATAAGGGGATCTGAAGCTTTCTTT. V is TRBV19 and J is TRBJ1-1; D possibly corresponds to TRBD1 (5 bases). Between the trimmed V and J ends, which lost 2 bases and 6 bases, there was a span of 7 bases. Germline loops: CDR1 LNHDA, CDR2 SQIVND (reference sequence). The CDR3 has 12 residues.

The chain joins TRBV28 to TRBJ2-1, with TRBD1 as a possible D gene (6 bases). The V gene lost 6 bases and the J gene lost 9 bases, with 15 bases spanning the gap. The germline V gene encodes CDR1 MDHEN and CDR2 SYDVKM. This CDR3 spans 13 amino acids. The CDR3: CASSSQGRGEQFF. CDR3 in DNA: TGTGCCAGCAGCTCTCAGGGGCGCGGTGAGCAGTTCTTC.

CDR3 region: CSASEGANYGYTF. As DNA, the CDR3 is TGCAGTGCTAGTGAGGGGGCCAACTATGGCTACACCTTC. The rearrangement joins TRBV20-1 to TRBJ1-2; 7 bases fit TRBD1. V lost 3 bases, J lost 2 bases, and 3 bases stayed unmatched. CDR3 size: 13 residues. Per the germline V gene, CDR1 is DFQATT and CDR2 is SNEGSKA (reference sequence).

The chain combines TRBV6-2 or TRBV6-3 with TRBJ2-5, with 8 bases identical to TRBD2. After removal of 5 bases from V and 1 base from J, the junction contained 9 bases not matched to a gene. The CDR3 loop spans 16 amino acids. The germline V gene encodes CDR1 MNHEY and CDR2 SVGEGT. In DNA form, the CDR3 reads TGTGCCAGCAGTGGTCTCTTACTAGCGGTCCAAGAGACCCAGTACTTC. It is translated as CASSGLLLAVQETQYF.

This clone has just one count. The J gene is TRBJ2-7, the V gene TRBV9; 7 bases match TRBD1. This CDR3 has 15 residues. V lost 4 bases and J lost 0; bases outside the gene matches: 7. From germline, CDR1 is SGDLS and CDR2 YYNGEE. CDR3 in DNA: TGTGCCAGCAGCCTTAGGGACAGCGGCTCCTACGAGCAGTACTTC. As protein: CASSLRDSGSYEQYF.

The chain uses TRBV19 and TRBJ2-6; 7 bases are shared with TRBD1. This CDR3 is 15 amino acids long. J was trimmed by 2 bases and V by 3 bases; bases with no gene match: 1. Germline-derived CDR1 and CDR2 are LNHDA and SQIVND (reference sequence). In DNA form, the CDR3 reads TGTGCCAGTAGTATCCAGGGGGCTGGGGCCAACGTCCTGACTTTC. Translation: CASSIQGAGANVLTF.

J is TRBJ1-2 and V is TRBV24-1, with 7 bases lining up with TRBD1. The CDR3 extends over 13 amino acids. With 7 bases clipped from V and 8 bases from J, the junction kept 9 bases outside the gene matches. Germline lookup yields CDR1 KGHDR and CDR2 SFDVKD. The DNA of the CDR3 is TGTGCCACCAGGAGGACAGGCGAAACGGGCTACACCTTC. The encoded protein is CATRRTGETGYTF.

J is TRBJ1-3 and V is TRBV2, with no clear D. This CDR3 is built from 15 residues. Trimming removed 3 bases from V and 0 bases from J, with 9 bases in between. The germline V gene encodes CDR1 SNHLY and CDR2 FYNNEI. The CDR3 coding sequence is TGTGCCAGCAGTGATGATCAGGTCTCTGGAAACACCATATATTTT. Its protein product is CASSDDQVSGNTIYF.

CDR3 coding DNA: TGCGCCAGCAGCCAAGTTGACAGGGGGCTTGACACTGAAGCTTTCTTT. Its protein product is CASSQVDRGLDTEAFF. J is TRBJ1-1 and V is TRBV4-1, with TRBD1 matching 10 bases. J lost 3 bases, V lost 1 base, and 5 bases had no gene match. CDR1 and CDR2 from the germline V gene are MGHRA and YSYEKL. The CDR3 consists of 16 residues.

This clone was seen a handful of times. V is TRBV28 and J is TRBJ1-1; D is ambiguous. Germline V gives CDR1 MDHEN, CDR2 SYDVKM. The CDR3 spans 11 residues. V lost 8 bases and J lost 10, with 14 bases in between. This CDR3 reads CASGQALGAFF. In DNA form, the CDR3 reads TGTGCCAGCGGGCAGGCCCTGGGAGCTTTCTTT. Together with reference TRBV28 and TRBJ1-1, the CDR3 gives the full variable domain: DVKVTQSSRYLVKRTGEKVFLECVQDMDHENMFWYRQDPGLGLRLIYFSYDVKMKEKGDIPEGYSVSREKKERFSLILESASTNQTSMYLCASGQALGAFFGQGTRLTVV.

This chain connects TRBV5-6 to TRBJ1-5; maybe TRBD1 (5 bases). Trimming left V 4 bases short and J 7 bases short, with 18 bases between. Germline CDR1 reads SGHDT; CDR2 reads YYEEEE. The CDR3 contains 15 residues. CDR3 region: CASSRGDTASQPQHF. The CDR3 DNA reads TGTGCCAGCAGCCGGGGGGATACCGCCAGCCAGCCCCAGCATTTT.

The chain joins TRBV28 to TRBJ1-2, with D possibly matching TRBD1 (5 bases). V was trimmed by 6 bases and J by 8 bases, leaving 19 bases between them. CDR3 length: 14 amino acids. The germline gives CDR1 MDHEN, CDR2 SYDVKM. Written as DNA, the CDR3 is TGTGCCAGCAGCCCGACGGATGGGGCCATCGGCTACACCTTC. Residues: CASSPTDGAIGYTF.

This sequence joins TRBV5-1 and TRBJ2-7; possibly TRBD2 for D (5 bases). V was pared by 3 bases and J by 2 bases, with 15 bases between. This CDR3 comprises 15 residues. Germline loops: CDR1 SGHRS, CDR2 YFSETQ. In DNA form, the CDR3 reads TGCGCCAGCAGCTGGCGGGCGGATTCTACCTACGAGCAGTACTTC. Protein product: CASSWRADSTYEQYF.

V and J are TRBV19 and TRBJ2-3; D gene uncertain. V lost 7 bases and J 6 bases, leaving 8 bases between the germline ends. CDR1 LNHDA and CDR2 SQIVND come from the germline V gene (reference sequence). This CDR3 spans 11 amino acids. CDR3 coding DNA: TGTGCCAGTACCTTGAGCGATACGCAGTATTTT. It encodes CASTLSDTQYF. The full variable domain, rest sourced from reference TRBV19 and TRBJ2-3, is DGGITQSPKYLFRKEGQNVTLSCEQNLNHDAMYWYRQDPGQGLRLIYYSQIVNDFQKGDIAEGYSVSREKKESFPLTVTSAQKNPTAFYLCASTLSDTQYFGPGTRLTVL.

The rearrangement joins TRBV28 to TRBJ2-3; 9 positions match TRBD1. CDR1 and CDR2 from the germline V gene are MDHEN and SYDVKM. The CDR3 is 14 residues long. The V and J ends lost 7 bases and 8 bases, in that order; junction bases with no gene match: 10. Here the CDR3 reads CASTGGQGSSTQYF. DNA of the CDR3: TGTGCCAGCACTGGGGGACAGGGATCATCTACGCAGTATTTT. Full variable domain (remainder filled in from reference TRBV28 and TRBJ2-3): DVKVTQSSRYLVKRTGEKVFLECVQDMDHENMFWYRQDPGLGLRLIYFSYDVKMKEKGDIPEGYSVSREKKERFSLILESASTNQTSMYLCASTGGQGSSTQYFGPGTRLTVL.

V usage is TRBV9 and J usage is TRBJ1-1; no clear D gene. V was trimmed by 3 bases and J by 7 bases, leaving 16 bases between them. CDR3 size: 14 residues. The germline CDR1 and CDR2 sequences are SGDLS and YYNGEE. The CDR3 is CASSEVSQQLEAFF. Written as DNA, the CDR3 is TGTGCCAGCAGCGAGGTCTCACAGCAGCTTGAAGCTTTCTTT. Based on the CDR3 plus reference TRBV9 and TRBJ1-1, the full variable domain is DSGVTQTPKHLITATGQRVTLRCSPRSGDLSVYWYQQSLDQGLQFLIQYYNGEERAKGNILERFSAQQFPDLHSELNLSSLELGDSALYFCASSEVSQQLEAFFGQGTRLTVV.

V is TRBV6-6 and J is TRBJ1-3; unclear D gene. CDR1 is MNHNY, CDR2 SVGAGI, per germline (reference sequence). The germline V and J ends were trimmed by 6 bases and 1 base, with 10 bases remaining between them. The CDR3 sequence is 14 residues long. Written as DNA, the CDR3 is TGTGCCAGCAGCCTCGGAGGGTCTGGAAACACCATATATTTT. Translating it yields CASSLGGSGNTIYF.

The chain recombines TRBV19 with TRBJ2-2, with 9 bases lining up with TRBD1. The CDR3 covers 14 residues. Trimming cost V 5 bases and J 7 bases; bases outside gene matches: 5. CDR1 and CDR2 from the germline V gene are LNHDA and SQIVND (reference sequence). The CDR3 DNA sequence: TGTGCCAGTAGTTCCGGACAGGGGAGCGGGGAGCTGTTTTTT. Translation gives CASSSGQGSGELFF.

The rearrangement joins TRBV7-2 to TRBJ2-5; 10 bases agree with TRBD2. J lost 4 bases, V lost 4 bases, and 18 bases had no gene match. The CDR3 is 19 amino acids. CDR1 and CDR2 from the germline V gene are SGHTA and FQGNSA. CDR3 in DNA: TGTGCCAGCAGCTACCCTTTAGCGGGGGGCGCTATCGGAAGAGAGACCCAGTACTTC. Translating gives CASSYPLAGGAIGRETQYF. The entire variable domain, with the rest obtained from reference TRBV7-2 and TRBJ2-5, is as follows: GAGVSQSPSNKVTEKGKDVELRCDPISGHTALYWYRQSLGQGLEFLIYFQGNSAPDKSGLPSDRFSAERTGGSVSTLTIQRTQQEDSAVYLCASSYPLAGGAIGRETQYFGPGTRLLVL.

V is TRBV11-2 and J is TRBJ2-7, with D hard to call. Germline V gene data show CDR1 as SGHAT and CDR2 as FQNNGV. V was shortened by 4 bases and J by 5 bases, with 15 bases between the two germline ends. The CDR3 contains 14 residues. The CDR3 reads CASSSFSPPNEQYF. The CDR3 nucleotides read TGTGCCAGCAGCTCATTCAGTCCACCCAACGAGCAGTACTTC.